The rows below give T cell receptor beta chains drawn from one sample of a study of T cell responses to AZD1222 COVID-19 vaccine. Clones were sequenced by immunoSEQ multiplex PCR, and TCRdb holds only the in-frame ones, with some missing. This sample has 170,000 or so clones; about 93% occur once, and the top ten carry around 0.93%. Here the sequenced sample was peripheral blood, taken 28 days after the second dose of the MenACWY control vaccine. These receptors all come from an adult who received the MenACWY meningococcal vaccine as a control. The CDR3 runs from the conserved cysteine through the conserved F or W. Each record gives: clone size, D gene, J gene, V gene, CDR3 protein, CDR3 DNA. A D gene is named only where the DNA matches it firmly. The size entry is marked missing in some rows and otherwise reads once, few, many or a size class.

>once|.|TRBJ2-1|TRBV4-1
CASSHGPLSSYNEQFF
TGCGCCAGCAGCCACGGCCCACTGAGCTCCTACAATGAGCAGTTCTTC
>.|.|TRBJ1-2|TRBV29-1
CSVDGGQGGYTF
TGCAGCGTTGACGGGGGGCAGGGTGGCTACACCTTC
>.|.|TRBJ2-7|TRBV3-1/TRBV3-2
CASSQGQGGEQYF
TGTGCCAGCAGCCAAGGCCAGGGAGGCGAGCAGTACTTC
>.|.|TRBJ1-3|TRBV2
CASSGISGNTIYF
TGTGCCAGCAGTGGCATCTCTGGAAACACCATATATTTT
>.|.|TRBJ2-4|TRBV6-2/TRBV6-3
CASSTAGTNIQYF
TGTGCCAGCAGTACCGCCGGGACGAACATTCAGTACTTC
>.|.|TRBJ1-4|TRBV4-3
CASSQIGVTNEKLFF
TGCGCCAGCAGCCAGATAGGGGTCACTAATGAAAAACTGTTTTTT
>.|.|TRBJ1-3|TRBV30
CAWRGRISERSGNTIYF
TGTGCCTGGAGGGGAAGGATATCCGAGCGCTCTGGAAACACCATATATTTT
>.|.|TRBJ1-4|TRBV4-2
CASSPGGGRGHEKLFF
TGTGCCAGCAGCCCCGGAGGGGGTAGGGGCCATGAAAAACTGTTTTTT
>.|TRBD1|TRBJ1-4|TRBV28
CASSPRGQGVEKLFF
TGTGCCAGCAGTCCCCGGGGACAGGGGGTTGAAAAACTGTTTTTT
>.|.|TRBJ1-6|TRBV7-2
CASSLASASDNSPLHF
TGTGCCAGCAGCTTAGCGTCGGCATCTGATAATTCACCCCTCCACTTT
>.|.|TRBJ2-1|TRBV11-2
CASSFKSLAEQFF
TGTGCCAGCAGCTTTAAGAGTTTAGCTGAGCAGTTCTTC
>.|.|TRBJ1-2|TRBV7-9
CASTPALVNNYGYTF
TGTGCCAGCACCCCTGCGTTAGTAAATAACTATGGCTACACCTTC
>.|.|TRBJ1-2|TRBV28
CASSASQVYGYTF
TGTGCCAGCAGCGCCTCGCAGGTCTATGGCTACACCTTC
>once|.|TRBJ2-2|TRBV28
CASSHESTGELFF
TGTGCCAGCAGCCACGAAAGCACCGGGGAGCTGTTTTTT
>.|TRBD1|TRBJ1-6|TRBV5-1
CASSLGPGQGAPLHF
TGCGCCAGCAGCTTGGGGCCGGGACAGGGGGCACCCCTCCACTTT
>.|TRBD2|TRBJ2-2|TRBV27
CASSLALAAGELFF
TGTGCCAGCAGTTTAGCACTAGCGGCCGGGGAGCTGTTTTTT
>.|TRBD2|TRBJ2-5|TRBV7-9
CASTPGGVWRTQETQYF
TGTGCCAGCACCCCGGGGGGGGTATGGAGGACACAAGAGACCCAGTACTTC
>.|.|TRBJ2-5|TRBV9
CASSVGGKGETQYF
TGTGCCAGCAGCGTAGGGGGTAAGGGCGAGACCCAGTACTTC
>.|TRBD2|TRBJ2-5|TRBV29-1
CSGAPGGTETQYF
TGCAGCGGCGCACCCGGGGGGACGGAGACCCAGTACTTC
>.|.|TRBJ2-1|TRBV30
CAWTTGYDYNEQFF
TGTGCCTGGACAACAGGGTACGATTACAATGAGCAGTTCTTC
>.|.|TRBJ2-2|TRBV4-2
CASSQDGGGRNTGELFF
TGTGCCAGCAGCCAAGATGGAGGGGGTAGGAACACCGGGGAGCTGTTTTTT
>.|.|TRBJ1-5|TRBV30
CAWSPGQSYSNQPQHF
TGTGCCTGGAGCCCCGGACAGAGCTATAGCAATCAGCCCCAGCATTTT
>.|.|TRBJ1-6|TRBV7-9
CASSFGDSPLHF
TGTGCCAGCAGCTTTGGTGATTCACCCCTCCACTTT
>.|.|TRBJ1-4|TRBV6-5
CASRADRRSNEKLFF
TGTGCCAGCAGAGCAGACAGGCGTTCTAATGAAAAACTGTTTTTT
>.|.|TRBJ1-5|TRBV6-2/TRBV6-3
CASSYNHPAVLYQPQHF
TGTGCCAGCAGTTACAATCACCCCGCAGTCTTATATCAGCCCCAGCATTTT
>.|TRBD1|TRBJ1-1|TRBV27
CASRQGLSNTEAFF
TGTGCCAGCAGACAGGGGTTATCGAACACTGAAGCTTTCTTT
>.|TRBD1|TRBJ1-5|TRBV6-2/TRBV6-3
CASSSHTTGGGAQHF
TGTGCCAGCAGTTCGCATACCACAGGGGGCGGGGCCCAGCATTTT
>.|TRBD1|TRBJ2-2|TRBV7-9
CASSFQGASGELFF
TGTGCCAGCAGCTTTCAGGGGGCGTCCGGGGAGCTGTTTTTT
>.|TRBD1|TRBJ1-2|TRBV4-1
CASSYNGQGAGYTF
TGCGCCAGCAGCTATAACGGACAGGGTGCGGGCTACACCTTC
>.|TRBD2|TRBJ2-1|TRBV9
CASSPTLAGRDEQFF
TGTGCCAGCAGCCCGACCCTAGCGGGACGGGATGAGCAGTTCTTC
>.|TRBD2|TRBJ2-1|TRBV28
CASSLSSGNNNEQFF
TGTGCCAGCAGTTTATCTAGCGGGAATAACAATGAGCAGTTCTTC
>once|.|TRBJ1-2|TRBV5-4
CASSLDSNYGYTF
TGTGCCAGCAGCTTGGACAGTAACTATGGCTACACCTTC
>.|TRBD2|TRBJ2-2|TRBV2
CASKSELAGYNPNTGELFF
TGTGCCAGCAAAAGCGAACTAGCGGGGTACAACCCGAACACCGGGGAGCTGTTTTTT
>.|.|TRBJ1-1|TRBV11-2
CASSLEGGSASRAFF
TGTGCCAGCAGCTTAGAGGGTGGGTCCGCCTCGAGAGCTTTCTTT
>.|.|TRBJ1-2|TRBV29-1
CSVETQGRYGYTF
TGCAGCGTTGAAACCCAGGGGAGGTATGGCTACACCTTC
>.|.|TRBJ1-4|TRBV29-1
CSVEAGTNEKLFF
TGCAGCGTTGAGGCGGGGACAAATGAAAAACTGTTTTTT
>.|.|TRBJ1-6|TRBV7-9
CASSFMGDPLHF
TGTGCCAGCAGCTTTATGGGTGACCCCCTCCACTTT
>.|.|TRBJ1-2|TRBV19
CASSMGERRVGGYTF
TGTGCCAGTAGTATGGGAGAGCGCCGGGTCGGGGGCTACACCTTC
>.|TRBD1|TRBJ1-1|TRBV6-6
CASSPPGRVGQLNTEAFF
TGTGCCAGCAGTCCCCCTGGGCGGGTGGGACAGTTGAACACTGAAGCTTTCTTT
>.|TRBD1|TRBJ1-4|TRBV5-1
CASSGDRGYEKLFF
TGCGCCAGCAGCGGGGACAGGGGATACGAAAAACTGTTTTTT
>once|.|TRBJ1-4|TRBV7-9
CASSLAPGSPNEKLFF
TGTGCCAGCAGCTTAGCGCCCGGGTCCCCTAATGAAAAACTGTTTTTT